Each of the 21 T cell receptor beta chains below was sequenced from the same sample in a study of control samples from healthy donors and cancer patients. Profiling relied on immunoSEQ multiplex PCR, and the TCRdb table lists in-frame clones only, not all of them. The sample has some 100,000 clones, around 86% seen once. The sample consisted of blood. All receptors derive from a woman between 45 and 65 years old in good health.

This chain connects TRBV5-1 to TRBJ2-3; D possibly matches TRBD1 or TRBD2 (6 bases each). The CDR3 has 14 residues. V gave up 4 bases and J gave up 4 bases, with 13 bases separating them. Germline V lookup: CDR1 SGHRS, CDR2 YFSETQ. The CDR3 reads CASSPTGAADTQYF. The DNA of the CDR3 is TGCGCCAGCAGCCCCACGGGGGCAGCAGATACGCAGTATTTT.

V usage is TRBV7-3 and J usage is TRBJ1-2; a weak D match, TRBD1 (5 bases). This CDR3 is built from 21 residues. In germline, CDR1 is SGHTA, CDR2 FQGTGA. Trimming stripped 7 bases from V and 0 bases from J, with 33 bases between. Here the CDR3 DNA reads TGTGCCAGCACCCTTGACGATCTAGAGATCAGGGAGGGAGTCTCTAACTATGGCTACACCTTC. Translating gives CASTLDDLEIREGVSNYGYTF.

This clone was seen a few times. J is TRBJ1-5 and V is TRBV7-9; D is undetermined. The CDR3 length is 12 residues. The V end was cut by 4 bases, the J end by 7 bases, with 8 bases between. Looked up from germline, CDR1 is SEHNR and CDR2 is FQNEAQ (reference sequence). The CDR3 DNA reads as TGTGCCAGCAGCTCCATGTACCAGCCCCAGCATTTT. Its protein product is CASSSMYQPQHF.

The rearrangement links TRBV19 to TRBJ1-5; possibly TRBD1 for D (5 bases). The CDR3 is 14 amino acids. The germline V gene encodes CDR1 LNHDA and CDR2 SQIVND (reference sequence). Trimming cost V 4 bases and J 5 bases, with 12 bases left between them. The CDR3 DNA sequence: TGTGCCAGTAGTACCCCGGGGGGGTATCAGCCCCAGCATTTT. This codes for CASSTPGGYQPQHF.

The chain couples TRBV6-2 or TRBV6-3 to TRBJ1-2; weak D call: TRBD1 (6 bases). CDR1 MNHEY and CDR2 SVGEGT come from the germline V gene. The V and J ends lost 6 bases and 5 bases respectively, with 19 bases between them. The CDR3 runs to 15 residues. The CDR3 region has the DNA TGTGCCAGCAGCGAACAGGGCGGACGACGGTATGGCTACACCTTC. Its protein product is CASSEQGGRRYGYTF.

There are a few counts of this clone. The chain carries TRBV9 and TRBJ2-1; 7 nucleotides agree with TRBD2. V gave up 3 bases and J gave up 4 bases; unmatched junction bases: 13. CDR3 size: 17 residues. The V gene's germline CDR1 is SGDLS and CDR2 YYNGEE. The CDR3: CASSGAGRPNLYNEQFF. For the CDR3, the DNA is TGTGCCAGCAGCGGAGCCGGGAGGCCCAACCTATACAATGAGCAGTTCTTC.

V gene TRBV18 combines with J gene TRBJ2-3, with 8 positions matching TRBD2. The CDR3 extends over 15 amino acids. V was clipped by 6 bases and J by 2 bases; unmatched bases: 7. Germline values: CDR1 KGHSH, CDR2 LQKENI. CDR3 region: CASSPPAGDTDTQYF. CDR3 in DNA: TGTGCCAGCTCCCCCCCAGCGGGGGACACAGATACGCAGTATTTT.

The chain combines TRBV7-9 with TRBJ2-6; D might be TRBD1 (6 bases). The V gene's germline CDR1 is SEHNR and CDR2 FQNEAQ (reference sequence). Trimming stripped 8 bases from V and 3 bases from J, with 17 bases between. This CDR3 has 16 residues. The DNA for the CDR3 is TGTGCCAGCCCGACAGGAGTCCTATATGGGGCCAACGTCCTGACTTTC. Translating it yields CASPTGVLYGANVLTF.

The chain links TRBV6-6 to TRBJ2-2; tentative D call: TRBD1 (6 bases). From germline, CDR1 is MNHNY and CDR2 SVGAGI (reference sequence). V lost 4 bases to trimming and J lost 0 bases, with 9 bases between them. The CDR3 is 15 residues long. CDR3: CASSFRTANTGELFF. The CDR3 bases are TGTGCCAGCAGTTTCAGGACAGCGAACACCGGGGAGCTGTTTTTT.

The genes are TRBV6-5 and TRBJ2-5; D perhaps matches TRBD2 (6 bases). The CDR3 covers 15 residues. The germline gives CDR1 MNHEY, CDR2 SVGAGI. The V end was cut by 0 bases, the J end by 5 bases, with 13 bases between. The CDR3 loop reads CASSYSNRLVETQYF. DNA for the CDR3: TGTGCCAGCAGTTACTCGAACAGACTAGTTGAGACCCAGTACTTC.

The chain employs TRBV5-5 and TRBJ1-1, with D hard to call. The germline V gene encodes CDR1 SGHKS and CDR2 YYEKEE (reference sequence). The CDR3 contains 14 residues. Deletions cut 1 base from V and 1 base from J, with 8 bases between. CDR3 DNA: TGTGCCAGCAGCTTGACGCTGGGGAACACTGAAGCTTTCTTT. Its translation is CASSLTLGNTEAFF.

The V and J genes are TRBV9 and TRBJ2-7; D not resolved. The V and J ends lost 8 bases and 4 bases respectively, with 10 bases between them. Germline CDR1 SGDLS, CDR2 YYNGEE. The length of the CDR3 is 11 residues. CDR3 sequence reads: CASSIGYEQYF. The CDR3 bases are TGTGCCAGTAGTATTGGGTACGAGCAGTACTTC.

This rearrangement joins TRBV6-2 or TRBV6-3 to TRBJ2-5; D ambiguous. CDR3 length: 15 residues. V dropped 2 bases and J dropped 6 bases, with 16 bases sitting between them. The germline V gene encodes CDR1 MNHEY and CDR2 SVGEGT. CDR3 sequence: CASSYANSAWKTQYF. The CDR3 DNA reads TGTGCCAGCAGTTACGCGAACTCCGCTTGGAAGACCCAGTACTTC.

The chain has TRBV6-6 and TRBJ2-1, with D perhaps assigned TRBD1 or TRBD2 (5 bases each). The germline V gene encodes CDR1 MNHNY and CDR2 SVGAGI (reference sequence). The V end lost 0 bases, the J end lost 7 bases, and 16 bases lay between the germline ends. CDR3 size: 16 residues. The CDR3 sequence: CASSYSSQGPVNEQFF. Written as DNA, the CDR3 is TGTGCCAGCAGTTACTCGAGCCAGGGACCAGTGAATGAGCAGTTCTTC.

The V call is TRBV19, the J call TRBJ2-1, with D uncertain. The CDR3 runs 11 residues. Trimming took 3 bases from V and 9 from J, leaving 6 bases between them. Germline assignment: CDR1 LNHDA and CDR2 SQIVND (reference sequence). Written as DNA, the CDR3 is TGTGCCAGTAGTATTAGTAGTGAGCAGTTCTTC. This gives the protein CASSISSEQFF. The full variable domain, with the rest looked up from reference TRBV19 and TRBJ2-1, is DGGITQSPKYLFRKEGQNVTLSCEQNLNHDAMYWYRQDPGQGLRLIYYSQIVNDFQKGDIAEGYSVSREKKESFPLTVTSAQKNPTAFYLCASSISSEQFFGPGTRLTVL.

This chain joins TRBV28 and TRBJ2-7, with a tentative D call TRBD1 (5 bases). This CDR3 region has 15 residues. V was clipped by 2 bases and J by 1 base, with 12 bases between them. Germline V lookup: CDR1 MDHEN, CDR2 SYDVKM. CDR3 loop: CASSLPGRVSYEQYF. The CDR3 DNA sequence: TGTGCCAGCAGTTTACCAGGCAGGGTTTCCTACGAGCAGTACTTC.

V is TRBV5-4 and J is TRBJ2-5, with 7 positions matching TRBD1. The trim removed 4 bases at V and 4 bases at J, leaving 13 bases unmatched. The CDR3 has 16 amino acids. Germline CDR1 SGHNT, CDR2 YYREEE (reference sequence). The CDR3 protein is CASSPLVGTAGETQYF. The CDR3 region has the DNA TGTGCCAGCAGCCCCCTCGTCGGGACAGCCGGAGAGACCCAGTACTTC.

The chain joins TRBV27 to TRBJ1-2, with 7 bases that match TRBD1. Germline CDR1 is MNHEY and CDR2 is SMNVEV (reference sequence). This CDR3 spans 15 amino acids. V shed 4 bases, J shed 7 bases, and the junction held 12 bases outside the gene matches. This CDR3 is CASSSLPTGSIGYTF. The CDR3 nucleotides read TGTGCCAGCAGTTCCCTCCCGACAGGGTCTATTGGCTACACCTTC.

V is TRBV7-2 and J is TRBJ1-5; D possibly corresponds to TRBD1 (5 bases). The CDR3 runs 15 residues. Germline assignment: CDR1 SGHTA and CDR2 FQGNSA. Trimming pared 1 base from V and 7 bases from J, leaving 14 bases between. The CDR3 DNA sequence: TGTGCCAGCAGCTTAGAGGGGCAGGGACGCCAGCCCCAGCATTTT. This encodes CASSLEGQGRQPQHF.

Only a few counts were recorded for this clone. The rearrangement links TRBV11-2 to TRBJ2-1, with 10 nucleotides matching TRBD1. The CDR3 length is 15 residues. The germline V gene has CDR1 SGHAT and CDR2 FQNNGV. J gave up 6 bases and V 5 bases, and 7 bases lay outside the gene matches. CDR3 amino acids: CASSQSRTGGNEQFF. The CDR3 DNA reads as TGTGCCAGCAGCCAAAGTAGGACAGGGGGCAATGAGCAGTTCTTC.

This chain links TRBV2 with TRBJ1-1, with 11 positions matching TRBD1. The CDR3 spans 14 residues. CDR1 and CDR2 from the germline V gene are SNHLY and FYNNEI. Germline trimming cut 6 bases from V and 7 bases from J; bases unmatched to any gene: 7. CDR3 sequence: CASRGTGGSIEAFF. CDR3 DNA sequence: TGTGCCAGCAGAGGGACAGGGGGTTCAATTGAAGCTTTCTTT.